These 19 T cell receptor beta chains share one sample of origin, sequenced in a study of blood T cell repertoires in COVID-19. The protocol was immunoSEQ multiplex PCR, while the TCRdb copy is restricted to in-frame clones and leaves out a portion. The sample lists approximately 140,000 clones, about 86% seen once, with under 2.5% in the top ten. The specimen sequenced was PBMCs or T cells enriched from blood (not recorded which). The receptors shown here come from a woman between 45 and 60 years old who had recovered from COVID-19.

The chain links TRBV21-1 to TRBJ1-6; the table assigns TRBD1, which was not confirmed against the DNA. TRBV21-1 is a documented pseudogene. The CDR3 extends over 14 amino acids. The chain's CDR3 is CASSTRDRVSPLHF. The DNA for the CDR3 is TGTGCCAGCAGCACCCGGGACAGGGTCTCACCCCTCCACTTT.

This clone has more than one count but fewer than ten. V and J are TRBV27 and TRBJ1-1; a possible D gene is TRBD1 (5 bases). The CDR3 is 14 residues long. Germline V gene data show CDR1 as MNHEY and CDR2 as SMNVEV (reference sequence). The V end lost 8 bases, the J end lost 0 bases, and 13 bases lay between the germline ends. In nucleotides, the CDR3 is TGTGCCAGCCTTAAGGACATGATGAACACTGAAGCTTTCTTT. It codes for CASLKDMMNTEAFF.

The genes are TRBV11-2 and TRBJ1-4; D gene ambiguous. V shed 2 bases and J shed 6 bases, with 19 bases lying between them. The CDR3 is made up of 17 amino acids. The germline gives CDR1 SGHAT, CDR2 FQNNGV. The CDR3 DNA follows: TGTGCCAGCAGCTTAAATAAATATCCGGGTGCGGATGAAAAACTGTTTTTT. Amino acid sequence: CASSLNKYPGADEKLFF.

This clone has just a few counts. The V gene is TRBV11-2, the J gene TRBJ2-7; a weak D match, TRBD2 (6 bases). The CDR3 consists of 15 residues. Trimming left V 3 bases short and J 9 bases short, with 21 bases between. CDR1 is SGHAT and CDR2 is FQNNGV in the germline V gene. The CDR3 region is CASSFGFGGRQVQYF. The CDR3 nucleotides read TGTGCCAGCAGCTTCGGGTTCGGAGGGCGCCAGGTGCAGTACTTC.

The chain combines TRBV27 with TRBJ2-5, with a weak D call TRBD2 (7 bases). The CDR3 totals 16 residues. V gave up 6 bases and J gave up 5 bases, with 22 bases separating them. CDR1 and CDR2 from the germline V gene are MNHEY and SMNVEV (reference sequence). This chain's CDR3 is CASSPWAGAQGETQYF. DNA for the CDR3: TGTGCCAGCAGCCCATGGGCGGGGGCGCAAGGGGAGACCCAGTACTTC.

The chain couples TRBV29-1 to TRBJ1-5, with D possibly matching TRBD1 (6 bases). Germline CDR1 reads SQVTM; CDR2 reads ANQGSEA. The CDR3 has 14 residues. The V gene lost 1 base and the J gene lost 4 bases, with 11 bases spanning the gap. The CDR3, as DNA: TGCAGCGTTGAAGGACAGGATAGAAATCAGCCCCAGCATTTT. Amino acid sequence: CSVEGQDRNQPQHF.

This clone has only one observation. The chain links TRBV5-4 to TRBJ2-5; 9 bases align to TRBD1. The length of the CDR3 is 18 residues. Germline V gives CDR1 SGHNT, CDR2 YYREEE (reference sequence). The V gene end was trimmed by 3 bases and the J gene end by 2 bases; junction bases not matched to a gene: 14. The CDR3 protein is CASSWGDRARLRQETQYF. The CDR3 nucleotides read TGTGCCAGCAGCTGGGGGGACAGGGCGCGATTAAGGCAAGAGACCCAGTACTTC. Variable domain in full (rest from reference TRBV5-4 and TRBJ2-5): ETGVTQSPTHLIKTRGQQVTLRCSSQSGHNTVSWYQQALGQGPQFIFQYYREEENGRGNFPPRFSGLQFPNYSSELNVNALELDDSALYLCASSWGDRARLRQETQYFGPGTRLLVL.

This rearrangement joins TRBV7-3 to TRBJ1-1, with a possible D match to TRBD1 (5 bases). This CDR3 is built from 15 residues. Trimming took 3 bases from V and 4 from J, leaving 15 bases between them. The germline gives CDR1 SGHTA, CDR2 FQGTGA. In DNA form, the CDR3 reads TGTGCCAGCAGCTTCCTAGGGGATCTGGGCACTGAAGCTTTCTTT. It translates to CASSFLGDLGTEAFF.

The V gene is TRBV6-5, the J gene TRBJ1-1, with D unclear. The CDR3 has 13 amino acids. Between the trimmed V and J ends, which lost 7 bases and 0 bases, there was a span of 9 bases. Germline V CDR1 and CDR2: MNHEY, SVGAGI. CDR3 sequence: CASTPLLNTEAFF. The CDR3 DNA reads TGTGCCAGCACCCCTCTATTGAACACTGAAGCTTTCTTT.

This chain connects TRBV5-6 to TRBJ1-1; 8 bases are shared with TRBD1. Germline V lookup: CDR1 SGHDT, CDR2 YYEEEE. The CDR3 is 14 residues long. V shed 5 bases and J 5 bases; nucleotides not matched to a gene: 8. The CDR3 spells CASSRDRTKTEAFF. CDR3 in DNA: TGTGCCAGCAGTCGGGACAGGACAAAGACTGAAGCTTTCTTT.

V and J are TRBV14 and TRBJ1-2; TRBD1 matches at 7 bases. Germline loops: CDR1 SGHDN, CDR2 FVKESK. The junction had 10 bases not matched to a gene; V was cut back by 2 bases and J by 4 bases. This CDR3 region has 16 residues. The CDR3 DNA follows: TGTGCCAGCAGCCAACTCCCGGGACAGAGCCCCTATGGCTACACCTTC. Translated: CASSQLPGQSPYGYTF.

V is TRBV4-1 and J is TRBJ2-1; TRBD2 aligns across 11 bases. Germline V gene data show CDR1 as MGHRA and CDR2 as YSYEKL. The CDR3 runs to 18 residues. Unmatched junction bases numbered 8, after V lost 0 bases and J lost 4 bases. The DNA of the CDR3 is TGCGCCAGCAGCCAAGAACCCTCTCTAGCGGGGGGTTACAATGAGCAGTTCTTC. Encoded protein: CASSQEPSLAGGYNEQFF.

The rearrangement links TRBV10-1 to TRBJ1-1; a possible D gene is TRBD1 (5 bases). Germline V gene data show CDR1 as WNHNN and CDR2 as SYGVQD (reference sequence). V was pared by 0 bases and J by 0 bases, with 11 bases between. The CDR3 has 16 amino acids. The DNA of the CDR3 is TGCGCCAGCAGTGAGTCGGGGCCGGGCATGAACACTGAAGCTTTCTTT. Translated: CASSESGPGMNTEAFF.

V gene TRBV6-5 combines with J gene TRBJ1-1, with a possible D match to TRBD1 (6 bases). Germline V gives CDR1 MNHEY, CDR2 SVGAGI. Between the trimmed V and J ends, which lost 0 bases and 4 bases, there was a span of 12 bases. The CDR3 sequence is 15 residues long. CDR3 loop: CASSYSSGRGTEAFF. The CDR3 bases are TGTGCCAGCAGTTACTCGAGCGGCAGGGGCACTGAAGCTTTCTTT.

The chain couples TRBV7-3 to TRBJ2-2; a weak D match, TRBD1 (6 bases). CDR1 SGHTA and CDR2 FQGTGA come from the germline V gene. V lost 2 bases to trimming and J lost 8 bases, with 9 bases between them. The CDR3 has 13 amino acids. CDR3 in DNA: TGTGCCAGCAGCTTAGAAGGGGGTGGGGAGCTGTTTTTT. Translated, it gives CASSLEGGGELFF.

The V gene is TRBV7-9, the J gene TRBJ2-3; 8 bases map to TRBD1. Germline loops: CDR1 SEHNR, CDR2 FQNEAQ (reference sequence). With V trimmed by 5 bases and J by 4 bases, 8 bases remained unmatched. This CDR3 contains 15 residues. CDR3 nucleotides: TGTGCCAGCAGCCGCCGGGACAGGACCCCAGATACGCAGTATTTT. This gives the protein CASSRRDRTPDTQYF.

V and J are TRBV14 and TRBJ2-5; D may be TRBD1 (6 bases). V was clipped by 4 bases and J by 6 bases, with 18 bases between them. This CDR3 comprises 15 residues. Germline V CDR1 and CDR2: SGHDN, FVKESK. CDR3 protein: CASSPPGRGWKTQYF. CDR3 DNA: TGTGCCAGCAGCCCGCCAGGAAGGGGGTGGAAGACCCAGTACTTC.

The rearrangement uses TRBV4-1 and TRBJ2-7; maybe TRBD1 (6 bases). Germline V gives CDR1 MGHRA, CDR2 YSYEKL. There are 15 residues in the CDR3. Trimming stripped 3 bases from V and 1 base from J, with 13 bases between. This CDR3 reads CASSQSQGLSYEQYF. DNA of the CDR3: TGCGCCAGCAGCCAGTCCCAGGGGCTATCCTACGAGCAGTACTTC.

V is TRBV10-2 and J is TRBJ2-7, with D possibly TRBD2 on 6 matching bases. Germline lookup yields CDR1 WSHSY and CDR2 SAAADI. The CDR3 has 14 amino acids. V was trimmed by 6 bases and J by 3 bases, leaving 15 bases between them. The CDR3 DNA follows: TGCGCCAGCAGATCCGAGGGACTCCACTACGAGCAGTACTTC. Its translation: CASRSEGLHYEQYF.